The 15 T cell receptor beta chains reported below all come from one sample, sequenced in a study of metastatic and nonmetastatic thyroid tumors. The entire patient cohort was treatment-naive prior to thyroid surgery. Using MiXCR, TCRdb re-called clones from the PCR reads. The repertoire consists of just under 20,000 clones, with around 38% occurring once and the leading ten covering roughly 26%. What was sequenced was tumor tissue. These TCRs come from a female donor with papillary thyroid cancer or a benign thyroid nodule (not recorded which). Some clones in this sample may be carry-over from other donors' samples.

The chain joins TRBV20-1 to TRBJ2-7, with TRBD1 identical over 8 bases. From germline, CDR1 is DFQATT and CDR2 SNEGSKA (reference sequence). The CDR3 spans 18 residues. V trimming: 6 bases; J trimming: 0 bases; junction bases outside the gene matches: 19. The CDR3 protein is CSAETKLTGEMSSYEQYF. In DNA form, the CDR3 reads TGCAGTGCCGAGACTAAATTGACAGGGGAGATGAGCTCCTACGAGCAGTACTTC.

This clone has a handful of counts. CDR3 DNA: TGTGCCAGCCGGGCAGGGGGCAGGTACGAGCAGTACTTC. Translating it yields CASRAGGRYEQYF. The chain employs TRBV6-1 and TRBJ2-7; the match to TRBD1 covers 8 bases. The V segment lost 8 bases and the J segment 4 bases; nucleotides outside the gene matches: 7. The CDR3 runs 13 residues. CDR1 is MNHNS and CDR2 is SASEGT in the germline V gene.

The J gene is TRBJ2-1, the V gene TRBV5-1; TRBD2 is a possible D gene (7 bases). Germline CDR1 reads SGHRS; CDR2 reads YFSETQ. Between the trimmed V and J ends, which lost 1 base and 5 bases, there was a span of 16 bases. The CDR3 is made up of 16 amino acids. The CDR3 region is CASSLLQGGGHNEQFF. DNA for the CDR3: TGCGCCAGCAGCTTGCTTCAAGGCGGGGGCCACAATGAGCAGTTCTTC. Drawing the rest from reference TRBV5-1 and TRBJ2-1, the complete variable domain is KAGVTQTPRYLIKTRGQQVTLSCSPISGHRSVSWYQQTPGQGLQFLFEYFSETQRNKGNFPGRFSGRQFSNSRSEMNVSTLELGDSALYLCASSLLQGGGHNEQFFGPGTRLTVL.

V is TRBV7-9 and J is TRBJ1-2; TRBD1 aligns across 8 bases. Germline values: CDR1 SEHNR, CDR2 FQNEAQ (reference sequence). The CDR3 extends over 14 amino acids. After removal of 5 bases from V and 3 bases from J, the junction contained 5 bases not matched to a gene. This CDR3 is CASSGTTGDYGYTF. The DNA of the CDR3 is TGTGCCAGCAGCGGAACGACAGGGGACTATGGCTACACCTTC.

The genes are TRBV20-1 and TRBJ2-7; 7 bases match TRBD2. Germline lookup yields CDR1 DFQATT and CDR2 SNEGSKA (reference sequence). After removal of 1 base from V and 2 bases from J, the junction contained 8 bases not matched to a gene. The CDR3 covers 15 residues. CDR3 in amino acids: CSARGASGATYEQYF. Written as DNA, the CDR3 is TGCAGTGCTAGAGGGGCCAGCGGGGCCACCTACGAGCAGTACTTC.

This rearrangement joins TRBV6-1 to TRBJ1-2, with 8 bases lining up with TRBD1. Germline V CDR1 and CDR2: MNHNS, SASEGT. The CDR3 covers 14 residues. V gave up 2 bases and J gave up 5 bases; unmatched junction bases: 4. Here the CDR3 DNA reads TGTGCCAGCAGTGAACCAGGGGGCGGGTATGGCTACACCTTC. Its protein is CASSEPGGGYGYTF.

This clone was seen ten or more times. The genes are TRBV11-2 and TRBJ2-3; D gene unclear. CDR1 is SGHAT and CDR2 is FQNNGV in the germline V gene. The CDR3 runs 17 residues. Trimming pared 3 bases from V and 0 bases from J, leaving 16 bases between. CDR3 residues: CASSFSLDPSSTDTQYF. The CDR3 DNA follows: TGTGCCAGCAGCTTCTCACTGGACCCTTCTAGCACAGATACGCAGTATTTT.

This clone is a singleton in its sample. The J gene is TRBJ2-7, the V gene TRBV20-1; D gene unclear. The CDR3 has 14 amino acids. Germline CDR1 reads DFQATT; CDR2 reads SNEGSKA (reference sequence). V was clipped by 0 bases and J by 4 bases, with 13 bases between them. Written as DNA, the CDR3 is TGCAGTGCTAGAGATCGGAGATTACATTACGAGCAGTACTTC. Translated, it gives CSARDRRLHYEQYF.

The rearrangement joins TRBV2 to TRBJ1-2; D uncertain. This CDR3 is 13 amino acids long. The germline V and J ends were trimmed by 1 base and 1 base, with 4 bases remaining between them. Germline CDR1 and CDR2: SNHLY and FYNNEI. The chain's CDR3 is CASSEGFNYGYTF. CDR3 DNA: TGTGCCAGCAGTGAAGGTTTTAACTATGGCTACACCTTC.

This clone was seen only a few times. A read error is likely, as this CDR3 ends without the conserved phenylalanine or tryptophan. The DNA is omitted, as the CDR3 cannot be located on it reliably, and the CDR3 follows TCRdb's listing. V and J are TRBV19 and TRBJ1-6; the tabulated D call, TRBD1, remains unverified against the DNA. Germline values: CDR1 LNHDA, CDR2 SQIVND (reference sequence). The CDR3 is 8 amino acids long, termini counted. CDR3 residues: CASSIMQG.

A few counts support this clone. The J gene is TRBJ2-2, the V gene TRBV12-3 or TRBV12-4; D is undetermined. The CDR3 consists of 13 residues. The V and J ends lost 10 bases and 4 bases respectively, with 13 bases between them. The CDR3: CATRPDITGELFF. In DNA, the CDR3 is TGTGCCACCAGGCCCGATATCACCGGGGAGCTGTTTTTT.

This clone turned up a few times. The chain has TRBV11-2 and TRBJ1-2; TRBD1 agrees at 7 bases. The V gene's germline CDR1 is SGHAT and CDR2 FQNNGV. V shed 4 bases and J 3 bases; nucleotides not matched to a gene: 2. CDR3 size: 13 residues. The CDR3 DNA sequence: TGTGCCAGCAGCTCCCAGGGGGACTATGGCTACACCTTC. As protein: CASSSQGDYGYTF.

This clone occurred a few times. The CDR3 DNA reads as TGTGCCACCAGTATGAGGGGTCGAAAGGATACGCAGTATTTT. Its protein is CATSMRGRKDTQYF. V and J are TRBV24-1 and TRBJ2-3; D assignment may be TRBD1 or TRBD2 (5 bases each). CDR1 and CDR2 (germline): KGHDR, SFDVKD. The V gene lost 6 bases and the J gene lost 6 bases, with 15 bases spanning the gap. The CDR3 is 14 residues long.

This chain uses TRBV5-1 with TRBJ2-7; no reliable D call. This CDR3 is built from 15 residues. Trimming shortened V by 0 bases and J by 0 bases, and 10 bases separated the two germline ends. Germline CDR1 reads SGHRS; CDR2 reads YFSETQ. CDR3: CASSLASRTSYEQYF. CDR3 nucleotide sequence: TGCGCCAGCAGCTTGGCATCAAGGACCTCCTACGAGCAGTACTTC. The full variable domain, with the rest looked up from reference TRBV5-1 and TRBJ2-7, is KAGVTQTPRYLIKTRGQQVTLSCSPISGHRSVSWYQQTPGQGLQFLFEYFSETQRNKGNFPGRFSGRQFSNSRSEMNVSTLELGDSALYLCASSLASRTSYEQYFGPGTRLTVT.

This clone was found a few times. The CDR3 DNA sequence: TGTGCCAGCACCCCGACAGGGGGCGACTATGGCTACACCTTC. As protein: CASTPTGGDYGYTF. The V gene is TRBV27, the J gene TRBJ1-2; 10 nucleotides line up with TRBD1. The CDR3 spans 14 residues. The ends lost 7 bases at V and 3 bases at J; junction bases unmatched: 5. The germline CDR1 and CDR2 sequences are MNHEY and SMNVEV (reference sequence).